One and the same sample provided the 18 T cell receptor beta chains below, sequenced in a study of low-dose radiotherapy and immunotherapy resistance in tumors. Time point in this sample: after trial treatment. Treatment indicated: LDRT plus nivolumab, ipilimumab, low-dose cyclophosphamide and aspirin (RACIN trial). TRAV- and TRBV-specific primers primed first-strand cDNA, covering alpha and beta chains. The TCRs were subjected to amplification over approximately 20 PCR cycles employing a constant-region primer in conjunction with a V-primer adapter. Via MiXCR, TCRdb re-called the reads, giving one row per CDR3 protein. The table records some 38,000 distinct CDR3 sequences, about 20% of them present only once. The source material was PBMCs, sampled after low-dose radiotherapy plus immunotherapy. These receptors were obtained from a female donor with ovarian cancer.

This clonotype was found many times. The J gene is TRBJ1-1, the V gene TRBV7-2; tentative D call: TRBD1 (6 bases). Trimming removed 2 bases at V and 5 bases at J, with 12 bases between. The length of the CDR3 is 14 residues. CDR1 and CDR2 from the germline V gene are SGHTA and FQGNSA. The CDR3 reads CASSLQGSGTEAFF. CDR3 coding DNA: TGTGCCAGCAGCTTACAGGGGAGTGGGACTGAAGCTTTCTTT. The full variable domain, with the rest looked up from reference TRBV7-2 and TRBJ1-1, is GAGVSQSPSNKVTEKGKDVELRCDPISGHTALYWYRQSLGQGLEFLIYFQGNSAPDKSGLPSDRFSAERTGGSVSTLTIQRTQQEDSAVYLCASSLQGSGTEAFFGQGTRLTVV.

This clonotype has ten or more counts. V gene TRBV20-1 combines with J gene TRBJ2-1; TRBD2 might be the D (5 bases). Germline V gene sequence: CDR1 DFQATT, CDR2 SNEGSKA (reference sequence). The length of the CDR3 is 13 residues. Trimming shortened V by 4 bases and J by 0 bases, and 7 bases separated the two germline ends. CDR3 coding DNA: TGCAGTGCTACGGGGAGCTCCTACAATGAGCAGTTCTTC. Protein product: CSATGSSYNEQFF.

This clonotype was observed at least ten times. The gene calls are TRBV7-9 and TRBJ2-1; D ambiguous. CDR1 is SEHNR, CDR2 FQNEAQ, per germline (reference sequence). The CDR3 loop spans 16 amino acids. V dropped 2 bases and J dropped 2 bases, with 13 bases sitting between them. CDR3 in amino acids: CASSLNPGSPYNEQFF. The CDR3 DNA sequence: TGTGCCAGCAGCTTAAACCCAGGATCGCCCTACAATGAGCAGTTCTTC.

The sample holds many counts of this clonotype. V and J are TRBV19 and TRBJ1-5; D is undetermined. The germline CDR1 and CDR2 sequences are LNHDA and SQIVND (reference sequence). V dropped 3 bases and J dropped 4 bases, with 13 bases sitting between them. The CDR3 has 15 residues. The CDR3 reads CASSMMSSGNQPQHF. The DNA of the CDR3 is TGTGCCAGTAGTATGATGTCGAGTGGGAATCAGCCCCAGCATTTT.

This chain joins TRBV28 and TRBJ2-7, with a possible D match to TRBD1 (7 bases). The V gene's germline CDR1 is MDHEN and CDR2 SYDVKM. CDR3 size: 14 residues. The V and J ends lost 5 bases and 0 bases respectively, with 11 bases between them. The CDR3 sequence: CASSRGTASYEQYF. In DNA, the CDR3 is TGTGCCAGCAGTCGCGGGACAGCCTCCTACGAGCAGTACTTC.

In DNA form, the CDR3 reads TGTGCCAGCAGGAAGGGGGGTGGGGGCTACAATGAGCAGTTCTTC. Translating it yields CASRKGGGGYNEQFF. The chain is built from TRBV27 and TRBJ2-1; either TRBD1 or TRBD2 may supply D (6 bases each). The CDR3 is 15 residues long. Trimming took 6 bases from V and 3 from J, leaving 15 bases between them. Per the germline V gene, CDR1 is MNHEY and CDR2 is SMNVEV (reference sequence).

This clonotype was counted many times. The chain links TRBV20-1 to TRBJ2-2; 9 bases match TRBD2. With 3 bases clipped from V and 1 base from J, the junction kept 3 bases outside the gene matches. This CDR3 comprises 15 residues. Germline V gives CDR1 DFQATT, CDR2 SNEGSKA (reference sequence). This CDR3 reads CSASRLAENTGELFF. As DNA, the CDR3 is TGCAGTGCTAGCCGACTAGCGGAGAACACCGGGGAGCTGTTTTTT.

This clonotype was counted many times. V and J are TRBV28 and TRBJ2-3, with TRBD1 matching 9 bases. The CDR3 runs 14 residues. Germline CDR1 reads MDHEN; CDR2 reads SYDVKM. The V gene end was trimmed by 5 bases and the J gene end by 8 bases; junction bases not matched to a gene: 8. The CDR3: CASSPGQGGGTQYF. In DNA, the CDR3 is TGTGCCAGCAGTCCGGGACAGGGTGGAGGTACGCAGTATTTT.

This clonotype came up many times. The chain combines TRBV3-1 with TRBJ1-3; maybe TRBD1 (6 bases). CDR3 length: 13 residues. V dropped 4 bases and J dropped 4 bases, with 8 bases sitting between them. CDR1 is LGHDT, CDR2 YNNKEL, per germline (reference sequence). In nucleotides, the CDR3 is TGTGCCAGCAGCCCCGGGACAGGAAACACCATATATTTT. It codes for CASSPGTGNTIYF.

The V call is TRBV6-8, the J call TRBJ1-4; D is unresolved. The CDR3 runs to 14 residues. V lost 0 bases to trimming and J lost 1 base, with 3 bases between them. The germline CDR1 and CDR2 sequences are MNHGY and SAAAGT. The CDR3 coding sequence is TGTGCCAGCAGTTACTCACTAACTAATGAAAAACTGTTTTTT. Protein sequence: CASSYSLTNEKLFF.

This chain links TRBV7-9 with TRBJ2-2; TRBD2 matches at 7 bases. Per germline, CDR1 SEHNR and CDR2 FQNEAQ (reference sequence). Trimming cost V 5 bases and J 11 bases; bases outside gene matches: 5. There are 12 residues in the CDR3. Here the CDR3 reads CASSTGGLELFF. The DNA of the CDR3 is TGTGCCAGCAGCACGGGAGGCTTAGAGCTGTTTTTT.

At least ten counts were recorded for this clonotype. The chain uses TRBV6-5 and TRBJ2-3; tentative D call: TRBD1 (5 bases). Germline loops: CDR1 MNHEY, CDR2 SVGAGI. The CDR3 is made up of 12 amino acids. V dropped 6 bases and J dropped 5 bases, with 9 bases sitting between them. Here the CDR3 reads CASSRAQDTQYF. The CDR3 bases are TGTGCCAGCAGCAGGGCGCAAGATACGCAGTATTTT.

This clonotype was counted at least ten times. This sequence joins TRBV14 and TRBJ2-1; D perhaps matches TRBD1 (5 bases). The germline V and J ends were trimmed by 0 bases and 1 base, with 10 bases remaining between them. CDR3 length: 16 residues. From germline, CDR1 is SGHDN and CDR2 FVKESK. CDR3 residues: CASSQDGSGSYNEQFF. The CDR3 bases are TGTGCCAGCAGCCAAGATGGGTCAGGGTCCTACAATGAGCAGTTCTTC.

This chain uses TRBV18 with TRBJ2-3, with 8 positions matching TRBD2. CDR1 and CDR2 (germline): KGHSH, LQKENI. The CDR3 extends over 17 amino acids. V shed 3 bases, J shed 0 bases, and the junction held 8 bases outside the gene matches. In DNA form, the CDR3 reads TGTGCCAGCTCACCCCCAGTCGGCGGGGGGAGCACAGATACGCAGTATTTT. Translation: CASSPPVGGGSTDTQYF.

This clonotype was observed many times. The genes are TRBV19 and TRBJ2-2; D not resolved. The CDR3 loop spans 11 amino acids. Germline CDR1 LNHDA, CDR2 SQIVND (reference sequence). Between the trimmed V and J ends, which lost 4 bases and 5 bases, there was a span of 2 bases. The CDR3 coding sequence is TGTGCCAGTAGTAGGACCGGGGAGCTGTTTTTT. It translates to CASSRTGELFF.

This clonotype was seen only a few times. V usage is TRBV5-6 and J usage is TRBJ1-1; D unresolved. The CDR3 length is 13 residues. V gave up 4 bases and J gave up 5 bases, with 12 bases separating them. Germline V lookup: CDR1 SGHDT, CDR2 YYEEEE. This chain's CDR3 is CASSPGIWTEAFF. The CDR3, as DNA: TGTGCCAGCAGCCCCGGGATTTGGACTGAAGCTTTCTTT. Supplemented by reference TRBV5-6 and TRBJ1-1, the full variable domain reads DAGVTQSPTHLIKTRGQQVTLRCSPKSGHDTVSWYQQALGQGPQFIFQYYEEEERQRGNFPDRFSGHQFPNYSSELNVNALLLGDSALYLCASSPGIWTEAFFGQGTRLTVV.

This clonotype came up many times. The chain employs TRBV7-2 and TRBJ1-2; D ambiguous. CDR3 length: 13 residues. Trimming took off 5 bases at V and 3 bases at J, with 10 bases between the two ends. Germline CDR1 reads SGHTA; CDR2 reads FQGNSA. The CDR3 spells CASSPSTDYGYTF. Here the CDR3 DNA reads TGTGCCAGCAGCCCCTCCACCGACTATGGCTACACCTTC.

This clonotype was recorded at least ten times. CDR3 sequence reads: CASVGGSGNEQFF. CDR3 coding DNA: TGTGCCAGCGTAGGGGGTTCGGGCAATGAGCAGTTCTTC. The rearrangement joins TRBV12-3 or TRBV12-4 to TRBJ2-1; perhaps TRBD1 as D (6 bases). The CDR3 spans 13 residues. The V end was cut by 8 bases, the J end by 6 bases, with 14 bases between.